This entry lists 9 T cell receptor beta chains sequenced from one sample in a study of blood T cells in healthy people across ages. With a J-beta primer mix and a sample-barcoded 5' primer, a second PCR ran 7 to 11 cycles. MiXCR was run by TCRdb on the 5' RACE reads, yielding one entry per CDR3 protein. This repertoire shows roughly 1,700,000 distinct CDR3 sequences, 28% found once; its top ten account for 7% to 9%. The sequenced sample consisted of blood. These receptors all come from a young woman in good health.

This clonotype showed up many times. The chain joins TRBV6-2 or TRBV6-3 to TRBJ2-7; possibly TRBD1 or TRBD2 for D (5 bases each). Trimming removed 0 bases at V and 4 bases at J, with 19 bases between. CDR3 length: 17 amino acids. Per the germline V gene, CDR1 is MNHEY and CDR2 is SVGEGT. In nucleotides, the CDR3 is TGTGCCAGCAGTTACTCATTGTTCGATAGGGACGTGTACGAGCAGTACTTC. Its translation is CASSYSLFDRDVYEQYF.

As for this clonotype: One base away lies a much larger clone, so this may be a sequencing read error. The chain joins TRBV20-1 to TRBJ2-1; 10 nucleotides agree with TRBD2. The CDR3 runs 12 residues. The germline CDR1 and CDR2 sequences are DFQATT and SNEGSKA (reference sequence). As DNA, the CDR3 is TGCAGTGTGCCTAGCGGGAGCAATGGGCAGTTCTTC. It yields the protein CSVPSGSNGQFF.

This clonotype has a count of ten or more. The CDR3 sequence: CASSLYRGWDEQYF. The CDR3, as DNA: TGTGCCAGCAGCCTCTACAGGGGTTGGGACGAGCAGTACTTC. The rearrangement joins TRBV27 to TRBJ2-7; TRBD1 agrees at 7 bases. With 6 bases clipped from V and 5 bases from J, the junction kept 10 bases outside the gene matches. Germline-derived CDR1 and CDR2 are MNHEY and SMNVEV (reference sequence). This CDR3 is 14 amino acids long.

The chain is built from TRBV30 and TRBJ2-5; D remains ambiguous. Trimming pared 1 base from V and 4 bases from J, leaving 10 bases between. The V gene's germline CDR1 is GTSNPN and CDR2 SVGIG (reference sequence). The CDR3 length is 13 residues. DNA of the CDR3: TGTGCCTGGAGTGGTTACTTAGGAGAGACCCAGTACTTC. It specifies CAWSGYLGETQYF. Based on the CDR3 plus reference TRBV30 and TRBJ2-5, the full variable domain is SQTIHQWPATLVQPVGSPLSLECTVEGTSNPNLYWYRQAAGRGLQLLFYSVGIGQISSEVPQNLSASRPQDRQFILSSKKLLLSDSGFYLCAWSGYLGETQYFGPGTRLLVL.

The chain couples TRBV7-9 to TRBJ1-1; 7 nucleotides agree with TRBD1. The length of the CDR3 is 14 residues. From germline, CDR1 is SEHNR and CDR2 FQNEAQ (reference sequence). V lost 4 bases, J lost 3 bases, and 5 bases stayed unmatched. CDR3 protein: CASSSRDRDTEAFF. The CDR3 nucleotides read TGTGCCAGCAGCTCAAGAGACAGGGACACTGAAGCTTTCTTT.

The J gene is TRBJ1-1, the V gene TRBV12-3 or TRBV12-4; D might be TRBD1 (5 bases). This CDR3 has 14 residues. V shed 6 bases and J shed 6 bases, with 17 bases lying between them. The CDR3 loop reads CASRYSGGGAEAFF. The DNA for the CDR3 is TGTGCCAGCAGGTACTCCGGGGGGGGTGCTGAAGCTTTCTTT.

The J gene is TRBJ2-1, the V gene TRBV20-1; no firm D call. The V end was cut by 5 bases, the J end by 8 bases, with 13 bases between. This CDR3 comprises 12 residues. Germline V gene data show CDR1 as DFQATT and CDR2 as SNEGSKA (reference sequence). This CDR3 is CSASIYYYEQFF. In DNA, the CDR3 is TGCAGTGCTTCCATTTATTACTATGAGCAGTTCTTC.

This clonotype was found many times. This chain joins TRBV20-1 and TRBJ2-5; either TRBD1 or TRBD2 may supply D (6 bases each). Per germline, CDR1 DFQATT and CDR2 SNEGSKA (reference sequence). The CDR3 is 13 residues long. V was clipped by 7 bases and J by 0 bases, with 12 bases between them. CDR3 sequence (DNA): TGCAGTGGTTTAGGGGGGAACCAAGAGACCCAGTACTTC. It encodes CSGLGGNQETQYF.

The rearrangement uses TRBV20-1 and TRBJ2-3; 11 bases match TRBD2. Trimming took 1 base from V and 7 from J; bases not matched to a gene: 10. The CDR3 length is 16 residues. Germline CDR1 is DFQATT and CDR2 is SNEGSKA (reference sequence). CDR3 sequence: CSARARASGRSYTQYF. The CDR3 coding sequence is TGCAGTGCTAGAGCCCGAGCTAGCGGGAGGTCTTATACGCAGTATTTT.